Listed here is a single T cell receptor beta chain. Antigen specificity is unknown. This specimen belongs to a study of cytomegalovirus exposure and HLA in healthy donors. Per germline, CDR1 SNHLY and CDR2 FYNNEI. There are 13 residues in the CDR3. V was trimmed by 7 bases and J by 5 bases, leaving 14 bases between them. PCR used 60 Vbeta primers and 13 Jbeta primers. Using immunoSEQ multiplex PCR, the repertoire was profiled, and TCRdb retains in-frame clones only, with some absent. Here the sample spans some 160,000 clones, approximately 80% being singletons. Broader study findings: Some segments of the V type, notably TRBV6-2 and TRBV6-3, were excluded as indistinguishable. Reports described diagnosis of cytomegalovirus status by the classifier as highly specific and sensitive.

The J gene is TRBJ2-5, the V gene TRBV2; D ambiguous. This TCR derives from a woman aged 18 to 35 in good health and CMV-seronegative. Sequencing was carried out using PBMCs. CDR3 amino acids: CASTGSFRETQYF. CDR3 nucleotides: TGTGCCAGCACTGGTTCCTTCCGGGAGACCCAGTACTTC.